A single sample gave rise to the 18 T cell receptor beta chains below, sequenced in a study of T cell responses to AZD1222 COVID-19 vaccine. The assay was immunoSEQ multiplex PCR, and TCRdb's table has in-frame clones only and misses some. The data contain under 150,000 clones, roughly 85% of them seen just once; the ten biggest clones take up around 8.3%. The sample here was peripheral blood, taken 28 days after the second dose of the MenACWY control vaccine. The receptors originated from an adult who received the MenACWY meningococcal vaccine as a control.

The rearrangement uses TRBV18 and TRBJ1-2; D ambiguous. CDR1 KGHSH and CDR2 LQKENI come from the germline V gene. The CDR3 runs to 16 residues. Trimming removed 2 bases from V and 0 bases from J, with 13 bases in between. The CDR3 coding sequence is TGTGCCAGCTCACCATCGACGGGGAATTCTAACTATGGCTACACCTTC. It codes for CASSPSTGNSNYGYTF.

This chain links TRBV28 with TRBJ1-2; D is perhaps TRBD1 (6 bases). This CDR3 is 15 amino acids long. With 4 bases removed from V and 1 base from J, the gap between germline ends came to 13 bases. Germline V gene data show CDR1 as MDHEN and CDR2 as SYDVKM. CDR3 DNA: TGTGCCAGCAGTTCGGGCAGGGGCCATAACTATGGCTACACCTTC. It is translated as CASSSGRGHNYGYTF.

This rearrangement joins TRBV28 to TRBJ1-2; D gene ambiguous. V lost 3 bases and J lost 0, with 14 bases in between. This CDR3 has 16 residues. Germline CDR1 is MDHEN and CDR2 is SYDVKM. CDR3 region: CASSFVTADTNYGYTF. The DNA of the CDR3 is TGTGCCAGCAGTTTTGTTACGGCCGATACTAACTATGGCTACACCTTC.

CDR3 residues: CASRLEGQVNQPQHF. The CDR3 DNA follows: TGTGCAAGTCGCTTAGAGGGGCAGGTCAATCAGCCCCAGCATTTT. J is TRBJ1-5 and V is TRBV12-2; the table's TRBD1 call for D was not verified on the DNA. TRBV12-2 is designated a pseudogene. This CDR3 contains 15 residues.

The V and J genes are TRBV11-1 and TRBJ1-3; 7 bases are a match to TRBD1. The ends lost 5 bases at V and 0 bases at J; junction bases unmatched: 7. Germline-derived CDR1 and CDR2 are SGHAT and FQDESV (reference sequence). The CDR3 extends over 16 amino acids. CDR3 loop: CASSGRQGRSGNTIYF. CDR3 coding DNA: TGTGCCAGCAGCGGGAGACAGGGACGCTCTGGAAACACCATATATTTT.

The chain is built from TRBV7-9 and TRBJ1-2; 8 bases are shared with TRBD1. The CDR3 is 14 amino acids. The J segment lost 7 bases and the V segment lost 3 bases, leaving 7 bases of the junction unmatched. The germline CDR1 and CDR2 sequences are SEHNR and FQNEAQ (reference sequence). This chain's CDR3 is CASSFGRGQIGYTF. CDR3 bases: TGTGCCAGCAGCTTCGGCAGGGGGCAGATTGGCTACACCTTC.

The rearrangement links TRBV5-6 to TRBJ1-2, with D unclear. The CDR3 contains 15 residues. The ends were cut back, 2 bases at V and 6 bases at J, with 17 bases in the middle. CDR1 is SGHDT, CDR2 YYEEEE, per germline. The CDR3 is CASSLVRTAGDGYTF. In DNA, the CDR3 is TGTGCCAGCAGCTTAGTTCGTACAGCCGGGGATGGCTACACCTTC. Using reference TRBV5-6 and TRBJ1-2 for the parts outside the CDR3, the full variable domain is DAGVTQSPTHLIKTRGQQVTLRCSPKSGHDTVSWYQQALGQGPQFIFQYYEEEERQRGNFPDRFSGHQFPNYSSELNVNALLLGDSALYLCASSLVRTAGDGYTFGSGTRLTVV.

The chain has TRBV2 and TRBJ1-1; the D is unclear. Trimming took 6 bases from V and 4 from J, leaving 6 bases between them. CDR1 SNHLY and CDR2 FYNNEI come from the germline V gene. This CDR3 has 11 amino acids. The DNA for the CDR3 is TGTGCCAGCAGCGTTATCACTGAAGCTTTCTTT. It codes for CASSVITEAFF.

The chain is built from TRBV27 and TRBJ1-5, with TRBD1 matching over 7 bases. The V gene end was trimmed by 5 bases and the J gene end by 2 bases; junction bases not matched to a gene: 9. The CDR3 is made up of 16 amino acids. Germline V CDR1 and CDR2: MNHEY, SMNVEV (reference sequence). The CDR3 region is CASSPWTGSGNQPQHF. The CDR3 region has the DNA TGTGCCAGCAGTCCGTGGACAGGTTCTGGCAATCAGCCCCAGCATTTT.

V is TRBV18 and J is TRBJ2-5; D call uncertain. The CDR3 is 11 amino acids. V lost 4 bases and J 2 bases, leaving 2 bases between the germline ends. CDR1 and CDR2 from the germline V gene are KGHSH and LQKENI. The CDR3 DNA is TGTGCCAGCTCACTACAAGAGACCCAGTACTTC. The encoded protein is CASSLQETQYF. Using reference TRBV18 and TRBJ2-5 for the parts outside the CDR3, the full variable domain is NAGVMQNPRHLVRRRGQEARLRCSPMKGHSHVYWYRQLPEEGLKFMVYLQKENIIDESGMPKERFSAEFPKEGPSILRIQQVVRGDSAAYFCASSLQETQYFGPGTRLLVL.

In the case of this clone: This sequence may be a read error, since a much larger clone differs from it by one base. The CDR3 region has the DNA TGTGCCAGCAGCTTAGGGGGGAACACTGAAGCTTTCTTT. Translating it yields CASSLGGNTEAFF. The gene calls are TRBV5-4 and TRBJ1-1; D may be TRBD1 (6 bases). CDR1 and CDR2 (germline): SGHNT, YYREEE (reference sequence). Deletions cut 2 bases from V and 1 base from J, with 6 bases between. This CDR3 is built from 13 residues.

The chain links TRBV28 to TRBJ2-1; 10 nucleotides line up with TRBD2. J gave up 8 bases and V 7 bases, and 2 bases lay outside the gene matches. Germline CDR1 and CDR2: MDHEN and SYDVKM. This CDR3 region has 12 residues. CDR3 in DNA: TGTGCCAGCAAGGGACTAGCGCATGAGCAGTTCTTC. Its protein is CASKGLAHEQFF.

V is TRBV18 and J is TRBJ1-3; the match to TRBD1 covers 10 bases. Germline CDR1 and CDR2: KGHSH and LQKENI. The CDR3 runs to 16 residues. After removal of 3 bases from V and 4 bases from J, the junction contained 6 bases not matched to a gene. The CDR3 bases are TGTGCCAGCTCACCCTACCGGGACAGGGGAGGAAACACCATATATTTT. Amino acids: CASSPYRDRGGNTIYF.

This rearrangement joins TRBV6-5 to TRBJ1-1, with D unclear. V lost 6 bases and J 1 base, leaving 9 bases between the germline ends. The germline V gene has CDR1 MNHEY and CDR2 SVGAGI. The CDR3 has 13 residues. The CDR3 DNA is TGTGCCAGCAGCAAGACCGGGAACACTGAAGCTTTCTTT. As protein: CASSKTGNTEAFF.

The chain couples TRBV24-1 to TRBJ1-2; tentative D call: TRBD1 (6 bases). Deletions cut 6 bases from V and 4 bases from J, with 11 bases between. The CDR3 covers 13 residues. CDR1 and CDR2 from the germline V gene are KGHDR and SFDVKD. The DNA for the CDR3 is TGTGCCACCAGTTCAACAGGGCTCTATGGCTACACCTTC. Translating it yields CATSSTGLYGYTF.

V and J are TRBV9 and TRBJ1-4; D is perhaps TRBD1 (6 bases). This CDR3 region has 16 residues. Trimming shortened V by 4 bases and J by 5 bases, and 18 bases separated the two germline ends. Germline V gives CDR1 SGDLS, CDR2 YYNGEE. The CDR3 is CASSPLGGQGNEKLFF. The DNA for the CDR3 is TGTGCCAGCAGCCCCCTCGGGGGCCAAGGGAATGAAAAACTGTTTTTT.

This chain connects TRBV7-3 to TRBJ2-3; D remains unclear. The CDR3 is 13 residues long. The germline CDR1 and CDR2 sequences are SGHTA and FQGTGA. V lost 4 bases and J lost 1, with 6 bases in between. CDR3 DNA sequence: TGTGCCAGCAGCTCCTCTCGCACAGATACGCAGTATTTT. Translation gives CASSSSRTDTQYF.

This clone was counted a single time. CDR3 protein: CASKNRDSYEQYF. In nucleotides, the CDR3 is TGTGCCAGCAAAAACCGGGACAGCTACGAGCAGTACTTC. The chain uses TRBV5-6 and TRBJ2-7, with TRBD1 identical over 7 bases. J lost 3 bases, V lost 6 bases, and 6 bases had no gene match. CDR3 length: 13 residues. Per the germline V gene, CDR1 is SGHDT and CDR2 is YYEEEE. The variable domain in full, completed from reference TRBV5-6 and TRBJ2-7, reads DAGVTQSPTHLIKTRGQQVTLRCSPKSGHDTVSWYQQALGQGPQFIFQYYEEEERQRGNFPDRFSGHQFPNYSSELNVNALLLGDSALYLCASKNRDSYEQYFGPGTRLTVT.